The present T cell receptor (beta chain) was sequenced within a study of control samples from healthy donors and cancer patients. The repertoire was sequenced with immunoSEQ multiplex PCR; TCRdb's copy has only in-frame clones and lacks some. The data show under 150,000 clones, around 96% seen once. The CDR3 sequence is 16 residues long. Per germline, CDR1 MDHEN and CDR2 SYDVKM. The V end was cut by 4 bases, the J end by 3 bases, with 13 bases between. A single count supports this clone. Sequenced input: blood. This chain joins TRBV28 and TRBJ1-6, with D unresolved. This sequence was found in a man aged 30-40 years in good health. CDR3 in amino acids: CASSSPERVYNSPLHF. The CDR3 region has the DNA TGTGCCAGCAGTTCTCCCGAGAGGGTCTATAATTCACCCCTCCACTTT.